Listed below are T cell receptor beta chains from one sample, sequenced in a study of shared clonotypes between healthy human individuals. Clones were sequenced by immunoSEQ multiplex PCR, and TCRdb holds only the in-frame ones, with some missing. Among millions of clones, about 94% were seen once, and the ten largest hold about 1.1%. The sequencing sample was made of naive CD8+ T cells sorted from blood. Receptor source: a man younger than 35 in good health. The CDR3 runs from the conserved cysteine through the conserved F or W. Each record gives: J gene, V gene, D gene, clone size, CDR3 DNA, CDR3 protein. D genes are given only for firm matches. Not every row has a clone size; where given, it reads once, few, many or a size class.

TRBJ1-1	TRBV10-3	.	.	TGTGCCATCAGTGAGTGGAGGGACGGATTGAACACTGAAGCTTTCTTT	CAISEWRDGLNTEAFF
TRBJ1-2	TRBV5-4	.	.	TGTGCCAGCAGCCCTCGGGGCTATGGCTACACCTTC	CASSPRGYGYTF
TRBJ2-7	TRBV11-2	.	.	TGTGCCAGCAGCTTCGAAATAACGTGGGGGGACTACGAGCAGTACTTC	CASSFEITWGDYEQYF
TRBJ2-1	TRBV19	TRBD2	.	TGTGCCAGTAGCTTGACTAGCGGGGATTACAATGAGCAGTTCTTC	CASSLTSGDYNEQFF
TRBJ2-3	TRBV4-3	TRBD2	.	TGCGCCAGCAGCCAAGAGCTAGCGGGAGGGCCGGATACGCAGTATTTT	CASSQELAGGPDTQYF
TRBJ2-1	TRBV11-3	.	once	TGTGCCAGCAGCGCCCCGGGTAAAATTGAGCAGTTCTTC	CASSAPGKIEQFF
TRBJ2-7	TRBV19	TRBD2	.	TGTGCCAGTAGTACCTACGGGGGGGGCTACGAGCAGTACTTC	CASSTYGGGYEQYF
TRBJ2-2	TRBV5-1	TRBD1	.	TGCGCCAGCAGCTCCTTCGGACAGGGCAGAATCGGGGAGCTGTTTTTT	CASSSFGQGRIGELFF
TRBJ2-5	TRBV9	TRBD2	.	TGTGCCAGCAGCGTAGTAGCGGGACAAGAGACCCAGTACTTC	CASSVVAGQETQYF
TRBJ1-1	TRBV9	TRBD1	.	TGTGCCAGCAGCGTAGGTTGGCAGGGACAGGACTTTTTCTTT	CASSVGWQGQDFFF
TRBJ1-1	TRBV2	TRBD1	few	TGTGCCAGCAGAGACCAGGGGGCCGGGACTGAAGCTTTCTTT	CASRDQGAGTEAFF
TRBJ2-1	TRBV11-2	TRBD2	once	TGTGCCAGCAGCTTAGACCTAGCGGATTACAATGAGCAGTTCTTC	CASSLDLADYNEQFF
TRBJ1-4	TRBV5-6	TRBD1	.	TGTGCCAGCAGCTGGGGGACAGGGTCTAATGAAAAACTGTTTTTT	CASSWGTGSNEKLFF
TRBJ1-1	TRBV30	.	.	TGTGCCTGGAGCGGAGTCAGCGACACTGAAGCTTTCTTT	CAWSGVSDTEAFF
TRBJ2-7	TRBV5-8	TRBD2	few	TGTGCCAGCAGCCCAACGCGGGGGTACGAGCAGTACTTC	CASSPTRGYEQYF
TRBJ2-7	TRBV7-8	.	.	TGTGCCAGCAGCCCTAGCATCACTGAAAGGGGCGACTACGAGCAGTACTTC	CASSPSITERGDYEQYF
TRBJ1-1	TRBV5-8	.	.	TGTGCCAGCAGCTTGGGCCAGGGCTGGACTGAAGCTTTCTTT	CASSLGQGWTEAFF
TRBJ1-2	TRBV25-1	TRBD1	.	TGTGCCAGCAGTGCCGGGACAGGATCCTATGGCTACACCTTC	CASSAGTGSYGYTF
TRBJ2-1	TRBV7-9	.	.	TGTGCCAGCAGCTTAAATTCACAGACCTTCGGTTTTGATGAGCAGTTCTTC	CASSLNSQTFGFDEQFF
TRBJ2-7	TRBV4-1	.	.	TGCGCCAGCAGCCAAGAGAGCGGATTTAACCCCTACGAGCAGTACTTC	CASSQESGFNPYEQYF
TRBJ2-7	TRBV28	TRBD1	.	TGTGCCAGCAGTTTCCCGGGACAGGGAACCTACGAGCAGTACTTC	CASSFPGQGTYEQYF
TRBJ2-7	TRBV7-2	.	.	TGTGCCAGCAGCTTAAGTGGGGGCGATTTGTACTACGAGCAGTACTTC	CASSLSGGDLYYEQYF
TRBJ2-7	TRBV6-1	.	.	TGTGCCAGCAGTGAACTTGTAGGGGCCGGGACTCTCGAGCAGTACTTC	CASSELVGAGTLEQYF
TRBJ1-1	TRBV7-2	TRBD1	.	TGTGCCAGCAGCCCCGGGACAGGGCCCTTGAACACTGAAGCTTTCTTT	CASSPGTGPLNTEAFF
TRBJ2-2	TRBV28	.	.	TGTGCCAGCCTACGGACGGGTGGCACCGGGGAGCTGTTTTTT	CASLRTGGTGELFF
TRBJ1-2	TRBV15	.	once	TGTGCCACCAAGGGATATAGCGGTTTGGACTATGGCTACACCTTC	CATKGYSGLDYGYTF
TRBJ2-7	TRBV2	TRBD1	.	TGTGCCAGCAGTTCCGGGACAGACTCCTACGAGCAGTACTTC	CASSSGTDSYEQYF
TRBJ2-5	TRBV6-5	.	.	TGTGCCACTCGGGCGGGAGAGACCCAGTACTTC	CATRAGETQYF
TRBJ2-7	TRBV4-2	.	.	TGTGCCAGCAGCTTAGGGATGGGCAACGAGCAGTACTTC	CASSLGMGNEQYF
TRBJ2-5	TRBV28	TRBD1	.	TGTGCCAGCAGCCGGACAGGGGGTGGGAGAGGGGAGACCCAGTACTTC	CASSRTGGGRGETQYF
TRBJ2-2	TRBV30	.	.	TGTGCCTGGAGTGTACTCAGAATGGGAGCCGGGGAGCTGTTTTTT	CAWSVLRMGAGELFF
TRBJ2-5	TRBV4-3	TRBD1	.	TGCGCCAGCAGCCGAATAACCCCAACACAGGGGGCGGAGGAGACCCAGTACTTC	CASSRITPTQGAEETQYF
TRBJ2-5	TRBV29-1	.	.	TGCAGCGTTGTAGGGGCAGAGACCCAGTACTTC	CSVVGAETQYF
TRBJ1-6	TRBV7-8	TRBD1	.	TGTGCCAGCAGCTTAACCCCAGGGGGCAATTCACCCCTCCACTTT	CASSLTPGGNSPLHF
TRBJ2-3	TRBV27	.	.	TGTGCCAGCAGTTCCGGGACACAACTTCCCACAGATACGCAGTATTTT	CASSSGTQLPTDTQYF
TRBJ2-7	TRBV9	.	.	TGTGCCAGCAGCGTAGGGGGAGGGGGCCCCTACGAGCAGTACTTC	CASSVGGGGPYEQYF
TRBJ2-3	TRBV29-1	.	.	TGCAGCGTTGTTGAGAGCCAGAAGACCACAGATACGCAGTATTTT	CSVVESQKTTDTQYF
TRBJ2-7	TRBV4-2	.	.	TGTGCCAGCAGCCAAATGCTGCGAAGCTCCTACGAGCAGTACTTC	CASSQMLRSSYEQYF
TRBJ2-2	TRBV6-5	.	once	TGTGCCAGCTTGAAGGGGGCGAACACCGGGGAGCTGTTTTTT	CASLKGANTGELFF
TRBJ1-6	TRBV5-6	.	.	TGTGCCAGCAGCGCAGACCCCAGGGTGGATTCACCCCTCCACTTT	CASSADPRVDSPLHF
TRBJ1-2	TRBV7-6	TRBD1	.	TGTGCCAGCAGCCAGGGGACAGGGGAGGGCTACACCTTC	CASSQGTGEGYTF
TRBJ1-5	TRBV19	.	.	TGTGCCAGTAGTATCGGGACCTACAGCAATCAGCCCCAGCATTTT	CASSIGTYSNQPQHF
TRBJ2-7	TRBV30	TRBD1	.	TGTGCCTGGAGTGATCCGCCCGGACAGGTGACCTACGAGCAGTACTTC	CAWSDPPGQVTYEQYF
TRBJ1-4	TRBV7-9	TRBD1	.	TGTGCCAGCAGCAGTACGACAGGGGATCATGAAAAACTGTTTTTT	CASSSTTGDHEKLFF
TRBJ2-1	TRBV11-2	TRBD2	.	TGTGCCAGCAGCCTGACTAGCGGGGGGAGCAATGAGCAGTTCTTC	CASSLTSGGSNEQFF
TRBJ2-7	TRBV6-6	.	.	TGTGCCACACAGGGCCTGTCCTACGAGCAGTACTTC	CATQGLSYEQYF
TRBJ2-7	TRBV2	.	.	TGTGCCAGCGGATATGACCGGGACTTCTCCTACGAGCAGTACTTC	CASGYDRDFSYEQYF
TRBJ2-3	TRBV5-1	.	.	TGCGCCAGCAGCTTGGCGGGCATGGGTACTAGCACAGATACGCAGTATTTT	CASSLAGMGTSTDTQYF
TRBJ2-7	TRBV5-5	TRBD2	.	TGTGCCAGCAGCTGGGACTATGACTACGAGCAGTACTTC	CASSWDYDYEQYF